The rows below give T cell receptor beta chains drawn from one sample of a study of T-cell memory formation after mild COVID-19. One entry per CDR3 protein results from TCRdb running MiXCR on the 5' RACE reads. The sample carries 200,000 to 300,000 distinct CDR3 sequences, 15% to 20% recorded once. The sequencing sample was made of PBMCs or a T cell subset sorted from them (not recorded which). These receptors were obtained from a man aged 18-30 years who had mild COVID-19 (a few samples of this study predate the infection). Cell type and time point are not known. The CDR3 runs from the conserved cysteine through the conserved F or W. A D gene is named only where the DNA matches it firmly. Some rows have no size entry. The others give once, few or many, or a class for an expanded clone.

d_call	clone_size	v_call	j_call	cdr3_length	cdr3_aa	cdr3_nt
-	few	TRBV7-9	TRBJ1-5	12	CASSQGKRPQHF	TGTGCCAGCAGCCAAGGAAAGCGGCCCCAGCATTTT
-	-	TRBV4-1	TRBJ1-6	14	CASSQGTANSPLHF	TGCGCCAGCAGCCAAGGCACGGCTAATTCACCCCTCCACTTT
-	-	TRBV29-1	TRBJ2-7	11	CSVDTGYEQYF	TGCAGCGTTGACACCGGTTACGAGCAGTACTTC
TRBD1	-	TRBV28	TRBJ2-3	15	CASRGWGQGKDTQYF	TGTGCCAGCAGGGGCTGGGGACAGGGAAAAGATACGCAGTATTTT
TRBD1	few	TRBV5-1	TRBJ1-6	15	CASSLEGQQVGPLHF	TGCGCCAGCAGCTTGGAGGGACAGCAAGTGGGTCCCCTCCACTTT
-	few	TRBV12-3/TRBV12-4	TRBJ2-3	14	CASSPRVHTDTQYF	TGTGCCAGCAGTCCCCGCGTTCACACAGATACGCAGTATTTT
TRBD1	-	TRBV10-3	TRBJ1-1	14	CAISESAGGTEAFF	TGTGCCATCAGTGAGTCCGCAGGGGGAACTGAAGCTTTCTTT
TRBD2	few	TRBV2	TRBJ2-7	11	CASWGGLEQYF	TGTGCCAGCTGGGGGGGTCTGGAGCAGTACTTC
-	-	TRBV5-1	TRBJ1-6	16	CASSLGWGESNSPLHF	TGCGCCAGCAGCTTGGGTTGGGGTGAATCAAATTCACCCCTCCACTTT
-	-	TRBV7-9	TRBJ1-5	13	CASSFQGHQPQHF	TGTGCCAGCAGCTTCCAGGGCCATCAGCCCCAGCATTTT
-	-	TRBV12-3/TRBV12-4	TRBJ1-4	14	CASRSRGPGEKLFF	TGTGCCAGCAGGAGTCGGGGGCCTGGTGAAAAACTGTTTTTT
TRBD1	-	TRBV5-1	TRBJ2-7	15	CASSLSTGWAYEQYF	TGCGCCAGCAGCTTGTCGACAGGGTGGGCCTACGAGCAGTACTTC
-	-	TRBV3-1	TRBJ2-3	13	CASSQESWGTQYF	TGTGCCAGCAGCCAAGAGTCCTGGGGTACGCAGTATTTT
-	many	TRBV20-1	TRBJ2-3	14	CSARGGGAGYTQYF	TGCAGTGCGCGTGGGGGGGGCGCGGGTTATACGCAGTATTTT
TRBD1	few	TRBV4-3	TRBJ1-2	15	CASSPGQGSGYGYTF	TGCGCCAGCAGCCCGGGACAGGGGAGCGGCTATGGCTACACCTTC
-	-	TRBV4-3	TRBJ1-2	15	CASSQDLSSYYGYTF	TGCGCCAGCAGCCAAGATCTCAGCTCGTACTATGGCTACACCTTC
TRBD1	-	TRBV5-6	TRBJ1-6	17	CASSPPQGAQGRSPLHF	TGTGCCAGCAGCCCACCTCAGGGGGCGCAAGGCCGTTCACCCCTCCACTTT
TRBD1	-	TRBV10-3	TRBJ2-1	15	CAISESGTGGDEQFF	TGTGCCATCAGTGAGTCCGGGACAGGGGGTGATGAGCAGTTCTTC
-	few	TRBV5-1	TRBJ1-2	15	CASSQNGAAVEGYTF	TGCGCCAGCAGCCAGAACGGGGCGGCAGTTGAAGGCTACACCTTC
-	-	TRBV29-1	TRBJ2-1	16	CSVEDPYVRAYNEQFF	TGCAGCGTTGAAGATCCGTATGTACGCGCCTACAATGAGCAGTTCTTC
-	few	TRBV2	TRBJ1-1	13	CASRPEMNTEAFF	TGTGCCAGCAGGCCCGAAATGAACACTGAAGCTTTCTTT
-	few	TRBV4-1	TRBJ2-2	14	CASSQVFNTGELFF	TGCGCCAGCAGCCAAGTTTTTAACACCGGGGAGCTGTTTTTT